The 11 T cell receptor beta chains below all came from one sample that was sequenced in a study of vaccination and CD4 T cells after COVID-19. The Oncomine TCR Beta short-read assay was what sequenced the DNA obtained from cultured CD4+ T cells. A single record per CDR3 protein comes from TCRdb applying MiXCR to the PCR reads. This table has around 20,000 distinct CDR3 sequences, 67% appearing once. Antigen specificity for these receptors is unknown. The treatment here: approximately nine-day PBMC culture with coronavirus spike peptide pools or control peptides (ViraFEST assay). Sequencing was done on a sample of CD4+ T cells from blood, cultured in vitro. Receptors originate from a human donor who had recovered from COVID-19.

V gene TRBV5-1 combines with J gene TRBJ2-3; 7 nucleotides align to TRBD2. CDR3 length equals 18 residues. The junction had 18 bases not matched to a gene; V was cut back by 4 bases and J by 4 bases. Germline lookup yields CDR1 SGHRS and CDR2 YFSETQ. CDR3 in DNA: TGCGCCAGCAGCCTCCTACCAATCGGGAGGCGATTATCAGATACGCAGTATTTT. It encodes CASSLLPIGRRLSDTQYF.

This clonotype appeared once. The chain has TRBV11-2 and TRBJ2-1; 7 bases are shared with TRBD2. CDR3 length: 15 residues. V shed 2 bases and J 6 bases; nucleotides not matched to a gene: 7. The germline CDR1 and CDR2 sequences are SGHAT and FQNNGV. CDR3 sequence (DNA): TGTGCCAGCAGCTTATTCCCTAGCGGACTCAATGAGCAGTTCTTC. It specifies CASSLFPSGLNEQFF.

This clonotype was seen a few times. This chain joins TRBV20-1 and TRBJ1-6; D perhaps matches TRBD1 (5 bases). V dropped 0 bases and J dropped 8 bases, with 17 bases sitting between them. Germline V lookup: CDR1 DFQATT, CDR2 SNEGSKA (reference sequence). The CDR3 has 16 residues. The CDR3 coding sequence is TGCAGTGCTAGAGATGGAGTCTTAGTGGGGCATTCACCCCTCCACTTT. Protein sequence: CSARDGVLVGHSPLHF.

The CDR3 DNA sequence: TGTGCCAGCAGCTTAGATGCAAGGGACCCGATAAATCAGCCCCAGCATTTT. Translation gives CASSLDARDPINQPQHF. V usage is TRBV11-3 and J usage is TRBJ1-5, with D possibly matching TRBD1 (5 bases). The CDR3 has 17 residues. In germline, CDR1 is SGHNT, CDR2 YENEEA. V was shortened by 0 bases and J by 4 bases, with 16 bases between the two germline ends.

The table lists this clonotype with a few counts. J is TRBJ1-1 and V is TRBV24-1; 10 bases match TRBD1. Germline CDR1 is KGHDR and CDR2 is SFDVKD. CDR3 length: 16 residues. The trim removed 3 bases at V and 5 bases at J, leaving 8 bases unmatched. CDR3 residues: CATSDASTGGRTEAFF. The DNA of the CDR3 is TGTGCCACCAGTGATGCCTCGACAGGGGGCAGGACTGAAGCTTTCTTT.

The chain carries TRBV7-9 and TRBJ2-3; D is unclear. The CDR3 covers 16 residues. V lost 5 bases and J 0 bases, leaving 15 bases between the germline ends. Germline V CDR1 and CDR2: SEHNR, FQNEAQ (reference sequence). CDR3 region: CASSRSKVGSTDTQYF. The CDR3 DNA reads as TGTGCCAGCAGCCGCTCGAAGGTGGGAAGCACAGATACGCAGTATTTT.

This chain joins TRBV6-1 and TRBJ2-1, with D unclear. The CDR3 is 12 residues long. The germline CDR1 and CDR2 sequences are MNHNS and SASEGT. The ends were cut back, 7 bases at V and 6 bases at J, with 10 bases in the middle. The CDR3 DNA is TGTGCCAGCACCCTCCGGGCCAATGAGCAGTTCTTC. Protein: CASTLRANEQFF.

The chain links TRBV27 to TRBJ2-7, with D tentatively TRBD2 (7 bases). Germline loops: CDR1 MNHEY, CDR2 SMNVEV (reference sequence). CDR3 size: 14 residues. V gave up 3 bases and J gave up 4 bases, with 13 bases separating them. The CDR3 is CASSLRTRGYEQYF. DNA of the CDR3: TGTGCCAGCAGTTTGCGGACTAGGGGGTACGAGCAGTACTTC.

This clonotype turned up a few times. This chain connects TRBV7-2 to TRBJ2-3, with D possibly being TRBD1 or TRBD2 (6 bases each). V was shortened by 5 bases and J by 8 bases, with 8 bases between the two germline ends. CDR3 length: 11 amino acids. Germline CDR1 reads SGHTA; CDR2 reads FQGNSA. CDR3 bases: TGTGCCAGCAGCGAGGGGGGTACGCAGTATTTT. Protein product: CASSEGGTQYF.

J is TRBJ1-1 and V is TRBV9; D gene uncertain. V was shortened by 0 bases and J by 3 bases, with 6 bases between the two germline ends. CDR3 length: 13 residues. Germline V CDR1 and CDR2: SGDLS, YYNGEE. The CDR3 bases are TGTGCCAGCAGCGTAGTCACAGACACTGAAGCTTTCTTT. Protein sequence: CASSVVTDTEAFF.

The CDR3 here is CAWSGGGYTEAFF. CDR3 nucleotide sequence: TGTGCCTGGAGTGGAGGGGGGTACACTGAAGCTTTCTTT. This chain links TRBV30 with TRBJ1-1, with D tentatively TRBD1 (6 bases). The CDR3 runs 13 residues. CDR1 and CDR2 (germline): GTSNPN, SVGIG (reference sequence). The germline V and J ends were trimmed by 1 base and 3 bases, with 9 bases remaining between them.